The next 24 T cell receptor beta chains were all read from a single sample in a study of OX40 agonist ivuxolimab in advanced cancers. Only in-frame clones appear in the TCRdb table, and some are missing; sequencing was by immunoSEQ multiplex PCR. Of tens of thousands of clones detected, approximately 89% appear once; the ten largest clones hold 0.15% to 0.2%. The starting material was CD4+ or CD8+ T cells sorted from blood, obtained in a trial of the OX40 agonist ivuxolimab. These receptors were taken from an adult with an advanced solid tumor such as melanoma, head and neck, liver or kidney cancer.

This chain joins TRBV2 and TRBJ1-4; D is unclear. This CDR3 is 14 amino acids long. V was cut by 5 bases and J by 5 bases, with 12 bases left in between. Germline loops: CDR1 SNHLY, CDR2 FYNNEI. The CDR3 protein is CASSIGYDNEKLFF. DNA of the CDR3: TGTGCCAGCAGTATTGGATATGACAATGAAAAACTGTTTTTT.

In its sample, this clone was seen once. The chain uses TRBV7-6 and TRBJ2-3, with 11 bases aligning to TRBD2. Germline trimming cut 1 base from V and 7 bases from J; bases unmatched to any gene: 7. Germline-derived CDR1 and CDR2 are SGHVS and FNYEAQ. The CDR3 has 16 amino acids. CDR3 protein: CASSLGLAGGPNTQYF. The CDR3 bases are TGTGCCAGCAGCTTAGGCTTAGCGGGAGGGCCTAATACGCAGTATTTT.

The chain joins TRBV10-1 to TRBJ2-5; D may be TRBD1 or TRBD2 (6 bases each). Looked up from germline, CDR1 is WNHNN and CDR2 is SYGVQD (reference sequence). The CDR3 sequence is 15 residues long. The V end was cut by 3 bases, the J end by 5 bases, with 16 bases between. CDR3 nucleotide sequence: TGCGCCAGCAGTGAACAGGGAGGACAAGTGGAGACCCAGTACTTC. Translated: CASSEQGGQVETQYF.

The chain employs TRBV5-4 and TRBJ2-5, with 11 bases fitting TRBD2. The trim removed 3 bases at V and 4 bases at J, leaving 2 bases unmatched. This CDR3 region has 14 residues. The germline V gene encodes CDR1 SGHNT and CDR2 YYREEE (reference sequence). The CDR3 region is CASSSGLAGETQYF. CDR3 in DNA: TGTGCCAGCAGCTCAGGACTAGCGGGAGAGACCCAGTACTTC.

The V gene is TRBV25-1, the J gene TRBJ1-2, with D perhaps TRBD1 (6 bases). V dropped 0 bases and J dropped 5 bases, with 10 bases sitting between them. Germline CDR1 MGHDK, CDR2 SYGVNS. The CDR3 is 14 amino acids. The DNA for the CDR3 is TGTGCCAGCAGTGAATATGGGCAGGGGTATGGCTACACCTTC. It yields the protein CASSEYGQGYGYTF.

V gene TRBV5-1 combines with J gene TRBJ2-2; D is unclear. Looked up from germline, CDR1 is SGHRS and CDR2 is YFSETQ. V lost 5 bases and J lost 3, with 11 bases in between. This CDR3 spans 14 amino acids. The CDR3: CASSDATYTGELFF. In DNA, the CDR3 is TGCGCCAGCAGTGACGCAACCTACACCGGGGAGCTGTTTTTT.

The rearrangement joins TRBV9 to TRBJ1-1; D uncertain. V shed 3 bases and J shed 0 bases, with 12 bases lying between them. CDR3 length equals 15 residues. Germline V gene lookup returns CDR1 SGDLS and CDR2 YYNGEE. As DNA, the CDR3 is TGTGCCAGCAGCGCAAGAGGACGGCTGAACACTGAAGCTTTCTTT. This sequence encodes CASSARGRLNTEAFF.

The CDR3 spells CASSIRDGYEQYF. The CDR3 nucleotides are TGTGCCAGTAGTATCCGGGACGGATACGAGCAGTACTTC. The chain joins TRBV19 to TRBJ2-7; either TRBD1 or TRBD2 may supply D (5 bases each). This CDR3 spans 13 amino acids. Trimming left V 3 bases short and J 4 bases short, with 10 bases between. Germline values: CDR1 LNHDA, CDR2 SQIVND (reference sequence).

Note on this clone: One end of the junction is discordant with germline, which a read error may explain. In the same sample, other DNA sequences code for this CDR3. The CDR3 sequence: CASSSRTGNTEAFF. The CDR3 nucleotides read TGTGCCAGCAGCTCCCGGACAGGGAACACCGAAGCTTTCTTT. The chain uses TRBV7-3 and TRBJ1-1; 8 bases fit TRBD1. The germline CDR1 and CDR2 sequences are SGHTA and FQGTGA. CDR3 size: 14 residues.

The CDR3 sequence is CASSKRSFTTGNPSSGNTIYF. Written as DNA, the CDR3 is TGTGCCAGCAGCAAAAGGTCCTTCACAACAGGGAACCCCTCCTCTGGAAACACCATATATTTT. The chain is built from TRBV21-1 and TRBJ1-3; no DNA check was done on the table's D call, TRBD1. TRBV21-1 is tagged as a pseudogene. The CDR3 sequence is 21 residues long.

The chain carries TRBV6-5 and TRBJ2-7, with no clear D. The CDR3 runs to 11 residues. V was shortened by 6 bases and J by 3 bases, with 6 bases between the two germline ends. Germline loops: CDR1 MNHEY, CDR2 SVGAGI. CDR3 residues: CASSFNYEQYF. The CDR3 DNA sequence: TGTGCCAGCAGCTTCAACTACGAGCAGTACTTC.

This clone appeared a single time. The chain links TRBV30 to TRBJ2-3; 10 bases fit TRBD2. The CDR3 length is 15 residues. V dropped 2 bases and J dropped 1; count of bases not matched to a gene: 3. From germline, CDR1 is GTSNPN and CDR2 SVGIG (reference sequence). CDR3 loop: CAWSRLAGGTDTQYF. CDR3 sequence (DNA): TGTGCCTGGAGTCGGCTAGCGGGAGGCACAGATACGCAGTATTTT.

The chain couples TRBV29-1 to TRBJ1-1; no clear D. Germline CDR1 and CDR2: SQVTM and ANQGSEA. V was trimmed by 5 bases and J by 0 bases, leaving 7 bases between them. The CDR3 extends over 12 amino acids. Here the CDR3 DNA reads TGCAGCGTTAGCCAGATGAACACTGAAGCTTTCTTT. This sequence encodes CSVSQMNTEAFF.

The gene calls are TRBV4-2 and TRBJ1-5; no firm D call. Trimming stripped 0 bases from V and 3 bases from J, with 12 bases between. The germline gives CDR1 LGHNA, CDR2 YNFKEQ. CDR3 length: 16 residues. Written as DNA, the CDR3 is TGTGCCAGCAGCCAAGACTTCACAGCACCCAATCAGCCCCAGCATTTT. Protein product: CASSQDFTAPNQPQHF.

The J gene is TRBJ2-1, the V gene TRBV5-1; 7 bases are a match to TRBD1. Germline V gene data show CDR1 as SGHRS and CDR2 as YFSETQ. V gave up 3 bases and J gave up 10 bases; unmatched junction bases: 13. This CDR3 has 15 amino acids. The CDR3 loop reads CASSSQGPAGSEQFF. The DNA of the CDR3 is TGCGCCAGCAGCTCACAGGGGCCGGCCGGGTCCGAGCAGTTCTTC.

J is TRBJ1-1 and V is TRBV28; D might be TRBD1 (6 bases). Trimming stripped 8 bases from V and 8 bases from J, with 15 bases between. Germline V CDR1 and CDR2: MDHEN, SYDVKM. This CDR3 has 12 residues. CDR3 region: CASGLGGREAFF. CDR3 DNA: TGTGCCAGCGGCCTAGGGGGGCGCGAAGCTTTCTTT.

The rearrangement uses TRBV7-8 and TRBJ2-3; the D gene is possibly TRBD1 (6 bases). CDR1 is SGHVS and CDR2 is FQNEAQ in the germline V gene. V lost 1 base to trimming and J lost 9 bases, with 8 bases between them. The CDR3 spans 12 residues. This CDR3 reads CASSLDRDTQYF. For the CDR3, the DNA is TGTGCCAGCAGCTTAGACAGGGACACGCAGTATTTT.

The J gene is TRBJ2-1, the V gene TRBV11-3; a possible D gene is TRBD1 (6 bases). This CDR3 comprises 14 residues. V was shortened by 2 bases and J by 4 bases, with 9 bases between the two germline ends. Germline V CDR1 and CDR2: SGHNT, YENEEA. The CDR3 is CASSLQGIYNEQFF. As DNA, the CDR3 is TGTGCCAGCAGCTTACAGGGGATTTACAATGAGCAGTTCTTC.

This rearrangement joins TRBV29-1 to TRBJ2-1; 7 nucleotides match TRBD1. CDR1 and CDR2 (germline): SQVTM, ANQGSEA. The CDR3 has 15 residues. The V gene end was trimmed by 3 bases and the J gene end by 3 bases; junction bases not matched to a gene: 8. The CDR3 sequence: CSVETYRGHYNEQFF. The CDR3 region has the DNA TGCAGCGTTGAGACGTACAGGGGCCACTACAATGAGCAGTTCTTC.

This clone was counted between two and nine times. The chain carries TRBV7-2 and TRBJ1-2; TRBD1 aligns across 10 bases. The V gene end was trimmed by 4 bases and the J gene end by 8 bases; junction bases not matched to a gene: 13. The CDR3 consists of 16 residues. The germline V gene has CDR1 SGHTA and CDR2 FQGNSA. The CDR3 loop reads CASSYAGTGALRGYTF. The CDR3 nucleotides read TGTGCCAGCAGCTACGCCGGGACAGGGGCTCTACGAGGCTACACCTTC.

This clone is a singleton in its sample. The chain recombines TRBV5-1 with TRBJ2-2; weak D call: TRBD1 (6 bases). The CDR3 extends over 14 amino acids. V was trimmed by 6 bases and J by 7 bases, leaving 16 bases between them. The germline V gene has CDR1 SGHRS and CDR2 YFSETQ. The CDR3 region has the DNA TGCGCCAGCACCCCGAGGACAGACCTCGGGGAGCTGTTTTTT. The encoded protein is CASTPRTDLGELFF.

The V gene is TRBV27, the J gene TRBJ2-5, with D possibly TRBD1 on 6 matching bases. V was shortened by 6 bases and J by 5 bases, with 19 bases between the two germline ends. The CDR3 has 15 amino acids. Per germline, CDR1 MNHEY and CDR2 SMNVEV (reference sequence). The CDR3 is CASSPGLIQGETQYF. CDR3 DNA: TGTGCCAGCAGCCCAGGATTAATCCAGGGGGAGACCCAGTACTTC.

Remarks on this clone: The sample carries other DNA sequences with the same CDR3. The rearrangement joins TRBV19 to TRBJ1-2; the D is unclear. The V end lost 1 base, the J end lost 4 bases, and 7 bases lay between the germline ends. The V gene's germline CDR1 is LNHDA and CDR2 SQIVND (reference sequence). This CDR3 region has 13 residues. The CDR3 spells CASSIGRGYGYTF. The DNA of the CDR3 is TGTGCCAGTAGTATAGGACGGGGCTATGGCTACACCTTC.

The rearrangement links TRBV7-8 to TRBJ2-5; either TRBD1 or TRBD2 may supply D (5 bases each). The CDR3 has 16 amino acids. The germline V gene encodes CDR1 SGHVS and CDR2 FQNEAQ. V shed 6 bases and J shed 5 bases, with 22 bases lying between them. The CDR3, as DNA: TGTGCCAGCAGTTATCAGGGCCGTGGGGAGTCGGAGACCCAGTACTTC. The encoded protein is CASSYQGRGESETQYF. Full variable domain (missing parts from reference TRBV7-8 and TRBJ2-5): GAGVSQSPRYKVAKRGQDVALRCDPISGHVSLFWYQQALGQGPEFLTYFQNEAQLDKSGLPSDRFFAERPEGSVSTLKIQRTQQEDSAVYLCASSYQGRGESETQYFGPGTRLLVL.